Shown below are 9 T cell receptor beta chains from a single sample sequenced in a study of vaccination and CD4 T cells after COVID-19. An Oncomine TCR Beta short-read assay was used to sequence the DNA from cultured CD4+ T cells. TCRdb analysed the PCR reads with MiXCR anew, one entry per CDR3 protein. The sample shows about 15,000 distinct CDR3 sequences, about three quarters of them seen only once. These receptors lack a known antigen. Treatment noted: approximately 11-day PBMC culture with coronavirus spike peptide pools or control peptides (ViraFEST assay). Sequencing input: CD4+ T cells from blood, cultured in vitro. The receptors were sampled from a human donor who had recovered from COVID-19.

The chain has TRBV6-5 and TRBJ2-7, with D uncertain. Germline loops: CDR1 MNHEY, CDR2 SVGAGI. The CDR3 extends over 14 amino acids. The V gene lost 3 bases and the J gene lost 1 base, with 10 bases spanning the gap. Here the CDR3 DNA reads TGTGCCAGCAGTTATAGTGGGCAGTCCTACGAGCAGTACTTC. This encodes CASSYSGQSYEQYF.

The chain combines TRBV12-3 or TRBV12-4 with TRBJ2-7; no firm D call. The CDR3 is 14 amino acids. With 0 bases removed from V and 2 bases from J, the gap between germline ends came to 8 bases. DNA for the CDR3: TGTGCCAGCAGTTTAGCGCTACAGACCTACGAGCAGTACTTC. Protein: CASSLALQTYEQYF.

J is TRBJ2-5 and V is TRBV19; maybe TRBD1 (6 bases). Germline V gene data show CDR1 as LNHDA and CDR2 as SQIVND (reference sequence). V shed 6 bases and J shed 4 bases, with 21 bases lying between them. CDR3 size: 16 residues. The CDR3 nucleotides are TGTGCCAGTAGCCGGTCAGGGGCGCAGAGGCGAGAGACCCAGTACTTC. It specifies CASSRSGAQRRETQYF.

The gene calls are TRBV20-1 and TRBJ1-2; 8 bases line up with TRBD1. The CDR3 spans 16 residues. Germline assignment: CDR1 DFQATT and CDR2 SNEGSKA (reference sequence). The junction had 9 bases not matched to a gene; V was cut back by 0 bases and J by 3 bases. The CDR3 coding sequence is TGCAGTGCTAGAGATTCTCGCCCAGGGGGCGACTATGGCTACACCTTC. As protein: CSARDSRPGGDYGYTF.

V and J are TRBV20-1 and TRBJ2-2; D is unresolved. Trimming shortened V by 6 bases and J by 4 bases, and 15 bases separated the two germline ends. CDR3 length: 14 residues. Germline values: CDR1 DFQATT, CDR2 SNEGSKA (reference sequence). The CDR3 coding sequence is TGCAGTGCCGACGCACCTCGTAGCACCGGGGAGCTGTTTTTT. Translation: CSADAPRSTGELFF.

The J gene is TRBJ1-1, the V gene TRBV2; the D is unclear. The CDR3 consists of 14 residues. V lost 4 bases, J lost 1 base, and 10 bases lay in between. Looked up from germline, CDR1 is SNHLY and CDR2 is FYNNEI. CDR3 nucleotides: TGTGCCAGCAGTGTCGGAGGGAGGAACACTGAAGCTTTCTTT. This translates into CASSVGGRNTEAFF.

This clonotype was counted a few times. This chain links TRBV7-9 with TRBJ1-3, with 8 bases identical to TRBD1. Germline CDR1 reads SEHNR; CDR2 reads FQNEAQ (reference sequence). With 8 bases clipped from V and 3 bases from J, the junction kept 6 bases outside the gene matches. This CDR3 is 14 amino acids long. Here the CDR3 reads CASGQGASGNTIYF. In nucleotides, the CDR3 is TGTGCCAGCGGGCAGGGGGCAAGTGGAAACACCATATATTTT.

The chain employs TRBV15 and TRBJ2-5; 10 bases line up with TRBD2. Trimming took 1 base from V and 1 from J; bases not matched to a gene: 6. The CDR3 totals 17 residues. CDR1 is LNHNV, CDR2 YYDKDF, per germline (reference sequence). The CDR3 loop is CATSRVGSGRAQETQYF. The CDR3 DNA is TGTGCCACCAGCAGAGTGGGGAGCGGGAGGGCCCAAGAGACCCAGTACTTC.

The V call is TRBV6-5, the J call TRBJ2-2; D is undetermined. Germline V gene data show CDR1 as MNHEY and CDR2 as SVGAGI. The germline V and J ends were trimmed by 4 bases and 6 bases, with 9 bases remaining between them. The CDR3 covers 13 residues. CDR3 DNA: TGTGCCAGCAGTTCTGTACTCGCCGGGGAGCTGTTTTTT. As protein: CASSSVLAGELFF.